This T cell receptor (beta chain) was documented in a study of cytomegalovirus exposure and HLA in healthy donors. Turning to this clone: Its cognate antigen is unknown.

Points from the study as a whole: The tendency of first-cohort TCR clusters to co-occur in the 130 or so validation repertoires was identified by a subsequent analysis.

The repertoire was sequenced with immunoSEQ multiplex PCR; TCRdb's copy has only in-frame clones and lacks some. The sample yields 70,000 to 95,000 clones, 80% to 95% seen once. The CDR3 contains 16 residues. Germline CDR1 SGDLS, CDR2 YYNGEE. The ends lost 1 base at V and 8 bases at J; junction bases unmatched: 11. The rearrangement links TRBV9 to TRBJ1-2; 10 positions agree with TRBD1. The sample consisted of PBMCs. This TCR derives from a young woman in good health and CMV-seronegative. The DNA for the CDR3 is TGTGCCAGCAGCGTATATGCGGGACAGGGGAATGGGGGCTACACCTTC. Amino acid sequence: CASSVYAGQGNGGYTF.